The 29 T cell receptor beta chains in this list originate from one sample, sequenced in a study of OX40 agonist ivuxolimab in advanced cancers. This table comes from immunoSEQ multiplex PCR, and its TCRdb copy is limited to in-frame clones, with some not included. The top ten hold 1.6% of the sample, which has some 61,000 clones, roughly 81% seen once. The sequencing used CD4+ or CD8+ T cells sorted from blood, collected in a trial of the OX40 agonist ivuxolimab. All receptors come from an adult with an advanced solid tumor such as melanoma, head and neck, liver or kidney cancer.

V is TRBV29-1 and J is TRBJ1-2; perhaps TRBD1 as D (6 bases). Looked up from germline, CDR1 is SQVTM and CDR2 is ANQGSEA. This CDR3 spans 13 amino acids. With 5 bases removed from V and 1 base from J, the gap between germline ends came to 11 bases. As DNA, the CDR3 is TGCAGCGTTTATCCAGGGGATAACTATGGCTACACCTTC. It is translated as CSVYPGDNYGYTF.

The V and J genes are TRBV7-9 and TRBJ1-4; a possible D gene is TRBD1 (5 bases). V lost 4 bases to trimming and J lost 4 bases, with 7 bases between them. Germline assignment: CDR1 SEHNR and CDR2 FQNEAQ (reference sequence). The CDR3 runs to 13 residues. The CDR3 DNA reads TGTGCCAGCAGCTCAGACAGTAATGAAAAACTGTTTTTT. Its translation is CASSSDSNEKLFF. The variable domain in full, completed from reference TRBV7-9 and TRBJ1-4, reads DTGVSQNPRHKITKRGQNVTFRCDPISEHNRLYWYRQTLGQGPEFLTYFQNEAQLEKSRLLSDRFSAERPKGSFSTLEIQRTEQGDSAMYLCASSSDSNEKLFFGSGTQLSVL.

CDR3 region: CASSGPFGEQYF. The DNA of the CDR3 is TGTGCCAGCAGTGGACCGTTCGGCGAGCAGTACTTC. The chain uses TRBV2 and TRBJ2-5; no firm D call. The DNA matches TRBJ2-7 better at its end, which makes the J call doubtful. CDR1 and CDR2 (germline): SNHLY, FYNNEI. The CDR3 runs to 12 residues.

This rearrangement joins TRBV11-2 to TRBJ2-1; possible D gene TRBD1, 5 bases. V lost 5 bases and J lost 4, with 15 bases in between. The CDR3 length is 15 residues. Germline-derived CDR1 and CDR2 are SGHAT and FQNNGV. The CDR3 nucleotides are TGTGCCAGCAGCCGTACGAGAGACAGATACAATGAGCAGTTCTTC. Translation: CASSRTRDRYNEQFF.

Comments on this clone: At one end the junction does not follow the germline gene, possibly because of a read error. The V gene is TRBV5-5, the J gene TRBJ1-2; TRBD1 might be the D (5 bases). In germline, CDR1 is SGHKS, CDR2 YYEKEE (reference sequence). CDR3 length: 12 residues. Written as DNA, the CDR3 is TGTGCCAGCAGCTCGAGGGGTTCGGTTGGGGGCTTC. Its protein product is CASSSRGSVGGF. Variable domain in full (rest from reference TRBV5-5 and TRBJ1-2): DAGVTQSPTHLIKTRGQQVTLRCSPISGHKSVSWYQQVLGQGPQFIFQYYEKEERGRGNFPDRFSARQFPNYSSELNVNALLLGDSALYLCASSSRGSVGGFGSGTRLTVV.

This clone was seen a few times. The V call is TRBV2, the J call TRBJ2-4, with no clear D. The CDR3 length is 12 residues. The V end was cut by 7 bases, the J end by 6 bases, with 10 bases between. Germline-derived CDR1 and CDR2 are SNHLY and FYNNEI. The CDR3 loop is CASTMTANIQYF. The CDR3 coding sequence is TGTGCCAGCACTATGACCGCAAACATTCAGTACTTC.

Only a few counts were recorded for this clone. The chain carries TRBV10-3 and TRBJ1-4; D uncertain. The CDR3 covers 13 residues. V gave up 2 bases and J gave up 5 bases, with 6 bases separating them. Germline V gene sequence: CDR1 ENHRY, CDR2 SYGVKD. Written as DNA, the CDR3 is TGTGCCATCAGTGAGCCACGGAATGAAAAACTGTTTTTT. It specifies CAISEPRNEKLFF.

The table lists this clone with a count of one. The CDR3 reads CASSYGPGLADTQYF. As DNA, the CDR3 is TGTGCCAGCAGTTACGGGCCGGGGCTCGCAGATACGCAGTATTTT. The rearrangement uses TRBV6-6 and TRBJ2-3; D possibly uses TRBD1 or TRBD2 (5 bases each). CDR3 length: 15 amino acids. Germline V CDR1 and CDR2: MNHNY, SVGAGI (reference sequence). The V gene lost 2 bases and the J gene lost 4 bases, with 13 bases spanning the gap.

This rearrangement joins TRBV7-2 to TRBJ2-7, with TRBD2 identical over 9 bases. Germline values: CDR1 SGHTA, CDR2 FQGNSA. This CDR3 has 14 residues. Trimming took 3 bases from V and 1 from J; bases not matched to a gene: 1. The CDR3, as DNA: TGTGCCAGCAGCTTTGCGGGGGGGTCCTACGAGCAGTACTTC. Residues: CASSFAGGSYEQYF.

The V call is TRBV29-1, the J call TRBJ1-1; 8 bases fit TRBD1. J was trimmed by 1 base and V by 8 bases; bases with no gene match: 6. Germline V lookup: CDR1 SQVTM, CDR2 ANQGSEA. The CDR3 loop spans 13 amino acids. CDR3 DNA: TGCAGCCTATCCGGGACAGGGAACACTGAAGCTTTCTTT. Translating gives CSLSGTGNTEAFF. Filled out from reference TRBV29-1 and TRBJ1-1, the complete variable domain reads SAVISQKPSRDICQRGTSLTIQCQVDSQVTMMFWYRQQPGQSLTLIATANQGSEATYESGFVIDKFPISRPNLTFSTLTVSNMSPEDSSIYLCSLSGTGNTEAFFGQGTRLTVV.

The CDR3 loop is CASSLSPFGVDTQYF. The CDR3 nucleotides read TGTGCCAGCAGCTTATCGCCCTTTGGGGTAGATACGCAGTATTTT. The rearrangement links TRBV11-3 to TRBJ2-3; no reliable D call. Trimming took 2 bases from V and 5 from J, leaving 14 bases between them. There are 15 residues in the CDR3. Germline lookup yields CDR1 SGHNT and CDR2 YENEEA.

The CDR3 DNA reads TGCGCCAGCAGCAGGGGGACTAGCGGGACCACAGATACGCAGTATTTT. It encodes CASSRGTSGTTDTQYF. V gene TRBV5-1 combines with J gene TRBJ2-3, with 13 nucleotides matching TRBD2. Per the germline V gene, CDR1 is SGHRS and CDR2 is YFSETQ. J lost 2 bases, V lost 4 bases, and 4 bases had no gene match. The CDR3 is 16 residues long.

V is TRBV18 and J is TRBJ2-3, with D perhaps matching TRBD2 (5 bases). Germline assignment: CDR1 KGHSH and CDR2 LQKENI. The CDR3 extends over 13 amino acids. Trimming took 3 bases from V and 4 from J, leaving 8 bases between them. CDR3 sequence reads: CASSPRVSDTQYF. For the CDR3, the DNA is TGTGCCAGCTCACCGAGGGTTTCAGATACGCAGTATTTT. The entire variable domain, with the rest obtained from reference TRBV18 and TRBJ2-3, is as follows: NAGVMQNPRHLVRRRGQEARLRCSPMKGHSHVYWYRQLPEEGLKFMVYLQKENIIDESGMPKERFSAEFPKEGPSILRIQQVVRGDSAAYFCASSPRVSDTQYFGPGTRLTVL.

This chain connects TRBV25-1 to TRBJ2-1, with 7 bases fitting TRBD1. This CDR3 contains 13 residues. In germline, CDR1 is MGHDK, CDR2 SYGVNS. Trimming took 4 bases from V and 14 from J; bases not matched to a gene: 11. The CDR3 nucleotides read TGTGCCAGCAGTGTTTCGACAGGGACGATTGAGTTCTTC. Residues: CASSVSTGTIEFF.

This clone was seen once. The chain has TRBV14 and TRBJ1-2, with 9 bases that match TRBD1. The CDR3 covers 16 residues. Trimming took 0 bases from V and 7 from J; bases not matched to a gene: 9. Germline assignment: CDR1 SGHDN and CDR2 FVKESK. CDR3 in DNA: TGTGCCAGCAGCCAAGATCGAAACAGGGGGCGCAGTGGCTACACCTTC. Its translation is CASSQDRNRGRSGYTF.

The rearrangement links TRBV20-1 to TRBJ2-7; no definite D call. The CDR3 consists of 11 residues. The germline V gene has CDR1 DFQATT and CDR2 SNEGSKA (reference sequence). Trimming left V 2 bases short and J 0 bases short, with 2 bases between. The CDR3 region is CSARISYEQYF. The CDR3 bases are TGCAGTGCTAGAATCTCCTACGAGCAGTACTTC.

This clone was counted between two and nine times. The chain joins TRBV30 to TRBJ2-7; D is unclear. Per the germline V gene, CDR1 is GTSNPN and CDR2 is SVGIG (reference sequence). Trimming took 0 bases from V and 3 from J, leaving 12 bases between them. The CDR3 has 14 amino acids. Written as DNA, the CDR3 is TGTGCCTGGAGTGTATTCGGCGCCAACTACGAGCAGTACTTC. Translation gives CAWSVFGANYEQYF.

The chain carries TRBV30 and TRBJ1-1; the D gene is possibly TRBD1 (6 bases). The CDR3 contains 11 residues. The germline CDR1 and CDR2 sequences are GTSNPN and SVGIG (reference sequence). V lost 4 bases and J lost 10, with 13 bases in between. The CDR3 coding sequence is TGTGCCTGGACGGCGGGGGCTGGAGCTTTCTTT. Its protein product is CAWTAGAGAFF.

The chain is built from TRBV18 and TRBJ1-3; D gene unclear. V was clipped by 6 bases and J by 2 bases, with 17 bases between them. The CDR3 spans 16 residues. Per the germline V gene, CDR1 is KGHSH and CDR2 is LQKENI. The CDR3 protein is CASSPDNPYPGNTIYF. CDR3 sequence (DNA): TGTGCCAGCTCCCCAGACAATCCCTATCCTGGAAACACCATATATTTT.

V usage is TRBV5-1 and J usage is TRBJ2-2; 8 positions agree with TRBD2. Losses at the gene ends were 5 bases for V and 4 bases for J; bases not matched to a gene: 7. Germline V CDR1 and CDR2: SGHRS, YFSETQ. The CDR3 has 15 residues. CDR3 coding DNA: TGCGCCAGCAGATTTGCGGGAGGTTCCACCGGGGAGCTGTTTTTT. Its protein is CASRFAGGSTGELFF.

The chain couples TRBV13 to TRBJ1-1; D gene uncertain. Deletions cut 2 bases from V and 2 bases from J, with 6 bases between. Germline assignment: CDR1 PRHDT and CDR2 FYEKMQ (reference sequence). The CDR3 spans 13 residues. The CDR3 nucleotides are TGTGCCAGCAGCTTATCCCACAACACTGAAGCTTTCTTT. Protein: CASSLSHNTEAFF. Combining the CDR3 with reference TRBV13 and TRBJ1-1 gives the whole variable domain AAGVIQSPRHLIKEKRETATLKCYPIPRHDTVYWYQQGPGQDPQFLISFYEKMQSDKGSIPDRFSAQQFSDYHSELNMSSLELGDSALYFCASSLSHNTEAFFGQGTRLTVV.

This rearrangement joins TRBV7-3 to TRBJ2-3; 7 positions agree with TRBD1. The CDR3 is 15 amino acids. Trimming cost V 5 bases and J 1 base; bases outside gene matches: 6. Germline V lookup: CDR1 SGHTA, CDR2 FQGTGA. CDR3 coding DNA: TGTGCCAGCAGCCTTACGACAGGGCGCACAGATACGCAGTATTTT. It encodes CASSLTTGRTDTQYF.

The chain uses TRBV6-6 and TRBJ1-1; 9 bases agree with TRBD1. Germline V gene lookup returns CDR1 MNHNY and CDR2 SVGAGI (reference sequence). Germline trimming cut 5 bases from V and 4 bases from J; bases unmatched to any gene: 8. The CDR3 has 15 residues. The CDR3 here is CASSHGTGRSTEAFF. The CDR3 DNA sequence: TGTGCCAGCAGTCACGGGACAGGGAGAAGCACTGAAGCTTTCTTT.

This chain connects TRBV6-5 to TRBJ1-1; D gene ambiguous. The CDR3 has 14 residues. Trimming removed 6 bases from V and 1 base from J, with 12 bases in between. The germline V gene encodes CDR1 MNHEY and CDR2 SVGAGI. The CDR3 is CASRLGVGNTEAFF. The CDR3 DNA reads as TGTGCCAGCAGACTGGGAGTCGGGAACACTGAAGCTTTCTTT.

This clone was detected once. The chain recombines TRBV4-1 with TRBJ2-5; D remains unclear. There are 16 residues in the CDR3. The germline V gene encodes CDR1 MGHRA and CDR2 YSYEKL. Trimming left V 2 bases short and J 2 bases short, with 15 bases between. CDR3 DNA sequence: TGCGCCAGCAGCCAACAACGCCCCCTGGGGCAAGAGACCCAGTACTTC. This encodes CASSQQRPLGQETQYF.

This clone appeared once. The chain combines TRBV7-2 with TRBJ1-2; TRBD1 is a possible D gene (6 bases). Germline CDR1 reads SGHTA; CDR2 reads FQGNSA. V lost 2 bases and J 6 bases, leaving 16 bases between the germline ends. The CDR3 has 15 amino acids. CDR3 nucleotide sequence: TGTGCCAGCAGCTTATTGGCAGGGGCGGGAGATGGCTACACCTTC. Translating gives CASSLLAGAGDGYTF.

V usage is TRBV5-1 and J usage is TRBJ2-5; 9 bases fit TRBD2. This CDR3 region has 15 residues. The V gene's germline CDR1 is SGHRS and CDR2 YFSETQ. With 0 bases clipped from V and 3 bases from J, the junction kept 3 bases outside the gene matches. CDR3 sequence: CASSLESSGKETQYF. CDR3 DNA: TGCGCCAGCAGCTTGGAGTCTAGCGGGAAAGAGACCCAGTACTTC.

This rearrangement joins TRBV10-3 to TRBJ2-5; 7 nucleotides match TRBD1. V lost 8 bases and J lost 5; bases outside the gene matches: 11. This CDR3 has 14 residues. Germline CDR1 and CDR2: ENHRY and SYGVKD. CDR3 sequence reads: CAIGNSGTEETQYF. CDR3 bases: TGTGCCATCGGAAATTCCGGGACAGAGGAGACCCAGTACTTC.

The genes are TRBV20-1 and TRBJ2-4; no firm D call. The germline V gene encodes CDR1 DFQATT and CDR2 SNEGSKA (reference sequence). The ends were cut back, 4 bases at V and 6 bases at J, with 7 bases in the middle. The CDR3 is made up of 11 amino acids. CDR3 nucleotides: TGCAGTGCTAAGGCTGGAAACATTCAGTACTTC. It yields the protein CSAKAGNIQYF.